This T cell receptor beta chain was found in a study of radiation and T cells in renal cell carcinoma (dated by TCRdb to 2018 to 2020). Background for the entire study: Samples were obtained from a clinical trial, in which 15 Gy stereotactic body radiation therapy was delivered to primary renal cell carcinomas and nephrectomy was performed 4 weeks later. In total, about 50 samples, comprising 26 tumors and around 27 peripheral blood samples, were subjected to TCR beta sequencing. A total of 4,016,671 unique CDR3 nucleotide sequences, encoding some 2,700,000 unique CDR3 amino acid sequences, were found across all 55 or so samples. General study outcomes and caveats: Tracking of blood repertoire dynamics stopped at three to five weeks after treatment, with no follow-up past that point. Because pretreatment tumor biopsies were not available, the baseline intratumoral presence of clonotypes could not be determined. Top tumor clonotypes rose in blood from baseline to 2 weeks post-radiation, then contracted by 4 weeks, suggesting transient expansion of tumor-resident clones. Because the trial had a single-armed design, the trial could not examine how radiation dose or scheduling affected the TCR repertoire.

TCR beta libraries were generated from genomic DNA with the immunoSEQ kit, following the manufacturer's recommendations. Library preparation used a first multiplex PCR with proprietary primers, then a second PCR adding unique barcodes, with bead cleanups after each round. A kit-provided positive control reaction and a negative control reaction were included in every sample batch. The final libraries were assessed on an Agilent 4200 TapeStation D1000 ScreenTape, pooled by volume, and quantified by qPCR. Sequencing was performed on an Illumina NextSeq500 with a MidOutput 150-cycle cartridge, and 156 Read1 and 15 Index1 cycles were run with kit custom primers. The pooled library was loaded at about 1 pM, and about 21% PhiX control was spiked in. The original pipeline was this. The vendor-processed data were analyzed in R, and a clonotype was defined as all T cells that share the same CDR3 nucleotide sequence. In the clone abundance analyses, frequencies were normalized to the 10,000 most abundant clones in each sample. Public T cell clones, which averaged fewer than five per sample, were removed prior to analysis. A difference in abundance of at least 32-fold between compartments was used to define tumor-enriched and baseline blood-enriched clonotypes. A beta-binomial differential abundance model was applied to find clonotypes that expanded or contracted between blood time points. Similarity between tumor and blood repertoires was quantified using the Baroni-Urbani and Buser coefficient, and groups were compared with two-tailed Wilcoxon tests in R. Imported from immuneACCESS, the table was reduced by TCRdb to in-frame sequences with V and J called. These copies leave out some clones; in studies compared against another copy, an unresolved V gene accounts for under half, and the cause of the remainder is not known. That table supplies the V and J calls and clone size; D and trimming were determined from the DNA. This sample has 130,000 to 150,000 clones in its table, and over 75% of those were observed once. Of the sample, about 12% is held by the ten largest clones.

The time point label on this specimen signifies: baseline pretreatment blood. What the treatment or condition label conveys for this sample: 15 Gy SBRT to primary tumor, nephrectomy 4 weeks later. Serial peripheral blood from radiation-treated patients was sampled at baseline, 2 weeks and 4 weeks after SBRT to track tumor-enriched clonotypes. Renal cell carcinoma with clear cell pathology was present in all patients. The QIAamp DNA Blood Mini Kit (Qiagen) was used to prepare genomic DNA for TCR sequencing. Only samples passing all quality control checks were included in the analyses. V is pared back by 6 bases and J by 11 bases, with 19 bases lying between the germline termini. Based on the germline V gene, the CDR1 and CDR2 sequences are MNHEY and SVGAGI. From its cysteine to its phenylalanine, the CDR3 spans 13 amino acids. Only CDR3 DNA remains: 39 bases, in frame from the first base. Notes on this clone: Its specific antigen is unknown. Base qualities are not recorded, but no much larger clone differs from it by a single base.

The rearrangement combines TRBV6-5 with TRBJ1-1; a confident D gene designation cannot be given. Material: blood, obtained from a patient whose treatment included radiotherapy and nephrectomy. The clonotype originates from a woman in her 50s with renal cell carcinoma. CDR3 protein: CASRVTHLAPAFF. In nucleotide form, the sequence is TGTGCCAGCAGGGTTACTCATCTGGCACCGGCTTTCTTT.